This record covers a single TCR beta chain. There are many counts of this clonotype. This clone's antigen is unknown. No base quality information exists; no much larger clone differs at one position. This sample's treatment or condition label indicates: live attenuated yellow fever vaccine strain. PBMCs were isolated from peripheral blood using a standard Ficoll-Paque protocol. Dynabeads CD4 and CD8 positive selection kits were used to isolate CD4 and CD8 T-cell fractions. TriZol was used to extract RNA from bulk PBMCs, from CD4 and CD8 fractions, and from dextramer-positive and dextramer-negative fractions. This sample was taken from a study of T cells after yellow fever vaccination (dated by TCRdb to the late 2010s). For context, the study as a whole: The SMART-Seq v4 Ultra Low Input RNA kit was used to prepare libraries from fractions with low cell numbers. Bulk TCR alpha and beta repertoires were sequenced longitudinally to track T-cell clones before and after primary and booster YFV17D yellow fever vaccination. The cohort comprised two healthy male donors, one aged 18 to 30 and one aged 30 to 39 years. Bulk PBMC replicates and cell subsets were isolated from blood drawn at multiple timepoints before and after both primary and secondary immunization. What the research found in general, with its limitations: A small fraction of clonotypes appeared in both the CD4 and CD8 compartments, likely as a result of convergent recombination. The secondary T-cell response was found to be weaker but faster than the primary response, with a peak reached on day 5 rather than on day 15. Most clones expanded after primary vaccination (approximately 96% of CD4 and roughly 90% of CD8) were re-detected after the booster, suggesting that broad memory maintenance occurred. Computational filtering was needed because FACS-sorted repertoires could contain abundant contaminating clonotypes from the bulk population. Only a couple of donors were included in the study, so the extent to which the findings can be generalized is limited.

TCR cDNA was made using 5'RACE template switching, a step that added a universal primer site and unique molecular identifiers. Priming of cDNA synthesis was performed from both the TCR alpha and TCR beta constant segments. Library amplification involved two PCR steps, and the second step added sample barcodes and sequencing adapters. Sequencing of libraries was done on Illumina HiSeq 2500 (2x100 bp) or NovaSeq (2x150 bp). On the authors' methods: Reads were demultiplexed and collapsed into UMI consensus sequences with MIGEC, and V(D)J alignment was performed with MiXCR. Vaccine-responding clonotypes were identified with edgeR using replicate PBMC samples, with FDR below 0.01 and a log2 fold change above 5 up to day 15 being required. Bulk clonotypes were assigned CD4 or CD8 identity according to which sequenced CD4 or CD8 repertoire held them at higher abundance. The public reads were run again by TCRdb, first through fastp at Q25 and then through MiXCR, and only productive beta chains were kept. Rows with a matching CDR3 protein are joined into one entry that keeps the most common DNA and genes. For this entry, the V and J calls and clone size follow TCRdb and not the study's own pipeline. This sample holds about 69,000 distinct CDR3 sequences; 5.5% to 7.5% were observed only once. Of the sample, over 2% is held by the ten largest clones.

The germline V gene (reference sequence) yields DFQATT for CDR1 and SNEGSKA for CDR2. From the cysteine up to the phenylalanine, the CDR3 has a length of 14 residues. This entry keeps only the CDR3 DNA: 42 bases, framed from base 1. V is cut by 6 bases and J by 0 bases, and the space between the germline ends is 13 bases. This clonotype was sampled from a man between 18 and 35 years old who received the YFV17D yellow fever vaccine. The chain was built from TRBV20-1 and TRBJ2-3; no D gene call is confident. Sequences were derived from CD4+ T cells sorted from PBMCs, sampled around 16 days after the first yellow fever vaccination. The CDR3 sequence is CSARGAISTDTQYF. At the DNA level, the sequence is TGCAGTGCCCGAGGTGCTATTAGCACAGATACGCAGTATTTT.